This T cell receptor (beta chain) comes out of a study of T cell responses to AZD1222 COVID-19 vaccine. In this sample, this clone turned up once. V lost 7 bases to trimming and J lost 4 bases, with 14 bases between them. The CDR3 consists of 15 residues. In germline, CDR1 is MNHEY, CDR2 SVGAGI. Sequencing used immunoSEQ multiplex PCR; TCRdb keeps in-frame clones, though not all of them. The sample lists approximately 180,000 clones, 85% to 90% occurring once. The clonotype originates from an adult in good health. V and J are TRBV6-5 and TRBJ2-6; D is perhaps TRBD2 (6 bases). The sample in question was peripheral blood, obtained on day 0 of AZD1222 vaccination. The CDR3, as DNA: TGTGCCAGCACCTCAGGAGGGAGAGGGGCCAACGTCCTGACTTTC. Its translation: CASTSGGRGANVLTF.